The clone carrying this T cell receptor beta chain was observed a handful of times. The antigen is undetermined. The germline CDR1 and CDR2 sequences are LNHDA and SQIVND (reference sequence). The CDR3 sequence is 18 residues long. Trimming took 3 bases from V and 2 from J, leaving 23 bases between them. Indicated time point: persistent/refractory GD, antithyroid drugs over 5 years with positive TRAb. There was RNA extracted from PBMCs, and the TCR library was made from it. An endocrinology department in Xi'an, China, recruited the patients. The data were taken from a study of regulatory T cells in long-lasting Graves disease. For the study at large: Persistence in Graves' disease denoted antithyroid drug use beyond 5 years alongside positive TSH receptor antibodies. Broader study findings: Persistent Graves' patients showed less TCR diversity than newly diagnosed patients showed. Persistent disease preferred TRBV28, TRBJ1-2 and TRBJ2-5; new disease, TRBV20-1 and TRBJ2-1.

Arm-PCR of CDR3 regions and iRepertoire HTBI primers were the basis on which TCR beta libraries were built. TCRdb re-derived calls from the multiplex PCR reads in MiXCR, one entry per CDR3 protein. The table shows about 400,000 distinct CDR3 sequences, with 20% to 25% occurring only once. This sequence originates from a female donor with Graves disease. The material sequenced was peripheral blood mononuclear cells (PBMCs), taken when the disease was refractory, from a patient treated with antithyroid drugs. This chain uses TRBV19 with TRBJ2-7; possible D gene TRBD2, 5 bases. The chain's CDR3 is CASSIAHGRGGSTYEQYF. CDR3 nucleotides: TGTGCCAGTAGTATCGCCCACGGCAGAGGCGGGTCGACCTACGAGCAGTACTTC. The full variable domain, in which reference TRBV19 and TRBJ2-7 provide the parts outside the CDR3, is DGGITQSPKYLFRKEGQNVTLSCEQNLNHDAMYWYRQDPGQGLRLIYYSQIVNDFQKGDIAEGYSVSREKKESFPLTVTSAQKNPTAFYLCASSIAHGRGGSTYEQYFGPGTRLTVT.